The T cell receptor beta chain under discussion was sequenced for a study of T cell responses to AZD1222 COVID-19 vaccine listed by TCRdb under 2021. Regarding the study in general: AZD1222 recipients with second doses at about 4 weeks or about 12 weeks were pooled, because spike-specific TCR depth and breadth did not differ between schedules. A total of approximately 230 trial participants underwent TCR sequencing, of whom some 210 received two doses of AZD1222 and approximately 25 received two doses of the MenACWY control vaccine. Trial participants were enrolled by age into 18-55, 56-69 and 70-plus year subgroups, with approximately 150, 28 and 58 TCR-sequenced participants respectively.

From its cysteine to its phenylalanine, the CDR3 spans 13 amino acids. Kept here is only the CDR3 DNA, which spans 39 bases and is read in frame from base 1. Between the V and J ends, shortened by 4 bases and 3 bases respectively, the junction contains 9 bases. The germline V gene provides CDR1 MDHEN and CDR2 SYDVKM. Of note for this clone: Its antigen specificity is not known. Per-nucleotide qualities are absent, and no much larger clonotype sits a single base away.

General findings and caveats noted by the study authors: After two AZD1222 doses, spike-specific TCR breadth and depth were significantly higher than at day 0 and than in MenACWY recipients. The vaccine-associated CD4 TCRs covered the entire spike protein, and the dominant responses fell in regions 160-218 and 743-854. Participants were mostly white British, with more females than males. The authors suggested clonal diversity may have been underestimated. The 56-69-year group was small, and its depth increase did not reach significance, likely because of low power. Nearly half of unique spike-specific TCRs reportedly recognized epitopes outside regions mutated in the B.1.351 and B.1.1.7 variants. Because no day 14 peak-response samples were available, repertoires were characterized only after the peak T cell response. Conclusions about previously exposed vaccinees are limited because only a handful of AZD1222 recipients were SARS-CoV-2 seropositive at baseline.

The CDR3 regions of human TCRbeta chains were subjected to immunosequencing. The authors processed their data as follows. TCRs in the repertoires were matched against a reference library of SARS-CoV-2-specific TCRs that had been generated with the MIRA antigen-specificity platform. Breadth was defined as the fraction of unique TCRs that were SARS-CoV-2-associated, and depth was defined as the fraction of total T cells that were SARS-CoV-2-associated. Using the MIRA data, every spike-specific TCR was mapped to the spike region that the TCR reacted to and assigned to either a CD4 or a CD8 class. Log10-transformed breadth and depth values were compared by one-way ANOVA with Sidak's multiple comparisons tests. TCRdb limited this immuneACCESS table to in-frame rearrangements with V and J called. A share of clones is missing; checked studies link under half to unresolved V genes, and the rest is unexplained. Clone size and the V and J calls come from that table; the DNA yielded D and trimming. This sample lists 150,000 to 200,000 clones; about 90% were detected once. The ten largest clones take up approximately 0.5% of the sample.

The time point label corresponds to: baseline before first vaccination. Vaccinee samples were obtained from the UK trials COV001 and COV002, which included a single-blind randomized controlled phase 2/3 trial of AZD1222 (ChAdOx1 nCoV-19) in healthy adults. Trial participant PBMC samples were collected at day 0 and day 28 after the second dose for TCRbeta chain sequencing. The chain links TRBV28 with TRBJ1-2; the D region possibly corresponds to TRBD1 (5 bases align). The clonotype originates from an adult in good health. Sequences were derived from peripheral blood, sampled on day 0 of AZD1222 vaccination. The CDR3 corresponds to CASSWRGDYGYTF. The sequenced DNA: TGTGCCAGCAGTTGGAGGGGCGACTATGGCTACACCTTC.